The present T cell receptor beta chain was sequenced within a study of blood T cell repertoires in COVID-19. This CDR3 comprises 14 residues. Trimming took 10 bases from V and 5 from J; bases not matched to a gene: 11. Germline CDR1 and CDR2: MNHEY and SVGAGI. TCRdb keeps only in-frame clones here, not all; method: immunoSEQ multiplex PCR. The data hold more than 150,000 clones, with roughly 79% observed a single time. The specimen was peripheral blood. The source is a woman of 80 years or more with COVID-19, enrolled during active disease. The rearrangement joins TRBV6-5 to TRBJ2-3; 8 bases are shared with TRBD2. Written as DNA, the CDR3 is TGTGCCACCGGGGCGGGACTAGATGGAGATACGCAGTATTTT. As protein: CATGAGLDGDTQYF.